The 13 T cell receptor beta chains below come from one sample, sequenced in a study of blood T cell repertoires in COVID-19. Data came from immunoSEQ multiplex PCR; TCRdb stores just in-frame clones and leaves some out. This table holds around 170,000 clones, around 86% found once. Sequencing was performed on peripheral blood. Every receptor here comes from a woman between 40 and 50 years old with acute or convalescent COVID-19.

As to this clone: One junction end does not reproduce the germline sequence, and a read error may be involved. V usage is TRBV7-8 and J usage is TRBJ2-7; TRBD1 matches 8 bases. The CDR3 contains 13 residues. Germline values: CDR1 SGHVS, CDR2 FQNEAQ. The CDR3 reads CASSLDLGTGSAF. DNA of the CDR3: TGTGCCAGCAGCTTAGATTTAGGGACAGGATCCGCCTTC.

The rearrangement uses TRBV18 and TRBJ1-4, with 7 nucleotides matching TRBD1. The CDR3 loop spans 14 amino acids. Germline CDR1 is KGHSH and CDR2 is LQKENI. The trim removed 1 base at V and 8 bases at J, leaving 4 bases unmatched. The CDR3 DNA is TGTGCCAGCTCACCACAGGGGGCGCGAGAAAAACTGTTTTTT. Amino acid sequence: CASSPQGAREKLFF.

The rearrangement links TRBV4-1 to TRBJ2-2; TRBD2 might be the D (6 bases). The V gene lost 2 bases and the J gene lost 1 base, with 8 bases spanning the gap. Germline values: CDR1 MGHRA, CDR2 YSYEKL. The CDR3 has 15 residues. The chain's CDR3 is CASSQMRGNTGELFF. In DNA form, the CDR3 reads TGCGCCAGCAGCCAAATGCGGGGGAACACCGGGGAGCTGTTTTTT.

CDR3: CASSHPDRDGDEQYF. CDR3 nucleotides: TGCGCCAGCAGCCACCCGGACAGGGACGGGGACGAGCAGTACTTC. The J gene is TRBJ2-7, the V gene TRBV4-1; 8 positions match TRBD1. The V gene end was trimmed by 3 bases and the J gene end by 5 bases; junction bases not matched to a gene: 9. Germline lookup yields CDR1 MGHRA and CDR2 YSYEKL. The CDR3 has 15 residues.

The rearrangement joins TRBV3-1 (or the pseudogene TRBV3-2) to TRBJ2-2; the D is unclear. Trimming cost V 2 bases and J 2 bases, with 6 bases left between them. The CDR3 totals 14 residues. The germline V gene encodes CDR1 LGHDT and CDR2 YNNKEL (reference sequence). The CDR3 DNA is TGTGCCAGCAGCCAATTGAGAAACACCGGGGAGCTGTTTTTT. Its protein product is CASSQLRNTGELFF.

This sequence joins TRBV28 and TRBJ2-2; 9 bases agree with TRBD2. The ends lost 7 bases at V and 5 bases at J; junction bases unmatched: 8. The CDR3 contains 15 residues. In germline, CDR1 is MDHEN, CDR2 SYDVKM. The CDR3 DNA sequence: TGTGCCAGCATTGGCACTAGCGGGCGGACCGGGGAGCTGTTTTTT. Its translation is CASIGTSGRTGELFF. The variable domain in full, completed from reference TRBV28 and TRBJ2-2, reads DVKVTQSSRYLVKRTGEKVFLECVQDMDHENMFWYRQDPGLGLRLIYFSYDVKMKEKGDIPEGYSVSREKKERFSLILESASTNQTSMYLCASIGTSGRTGELFFGEGSRLTVL.

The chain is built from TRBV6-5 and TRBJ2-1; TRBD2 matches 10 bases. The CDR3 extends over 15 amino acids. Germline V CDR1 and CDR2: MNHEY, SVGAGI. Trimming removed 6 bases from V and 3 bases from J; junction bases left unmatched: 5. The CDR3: CASSPGLAYYNEQFF. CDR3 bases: TGTGCCAGCAGCCCGGGACTAGCGTACTACAATGAGCAGTTCTTC.

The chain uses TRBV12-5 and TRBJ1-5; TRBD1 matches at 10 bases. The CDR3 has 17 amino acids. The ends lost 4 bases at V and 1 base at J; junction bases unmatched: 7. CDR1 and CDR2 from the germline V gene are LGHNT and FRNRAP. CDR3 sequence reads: CASGYRDRGLSNQPQHF. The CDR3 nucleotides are TGTGCTAGTGGTTACCGGGACAGGGGATTGAGCAATCAGCCCCAGCATTTT.

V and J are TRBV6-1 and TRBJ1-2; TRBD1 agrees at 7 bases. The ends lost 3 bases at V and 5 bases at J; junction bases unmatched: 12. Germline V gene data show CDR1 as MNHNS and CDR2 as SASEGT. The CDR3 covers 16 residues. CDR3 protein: CASSDLTGTAAYGYTF. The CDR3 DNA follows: TGTGCCAGCAGTGATCTTACCGGGACAGCCGCATATGGCTACACCTTC.

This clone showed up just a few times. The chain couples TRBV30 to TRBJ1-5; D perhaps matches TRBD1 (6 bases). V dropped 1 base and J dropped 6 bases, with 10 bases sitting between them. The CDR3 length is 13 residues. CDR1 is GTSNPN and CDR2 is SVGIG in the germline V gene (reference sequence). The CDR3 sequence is CAWSGGPAQPQHF. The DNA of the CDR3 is TGTGCCTGGAGTGGGGGGCCCGCTCAGCCCCAGCATTTT.

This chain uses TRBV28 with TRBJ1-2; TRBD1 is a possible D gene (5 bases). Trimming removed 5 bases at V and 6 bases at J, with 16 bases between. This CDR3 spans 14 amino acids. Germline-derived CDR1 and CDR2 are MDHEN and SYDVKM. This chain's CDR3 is CASSPWAGFDGYTF. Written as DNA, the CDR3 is TGTGCCAGCAGTCCTTGGGCAGGGTTCGATGGCTACACCTTC.

CDR3 coding DNA: TGTGCCAGCTCACCAGACGGGGGGTCACTCTCCTACGAGCAGTACTTC. Protein: CASSPDGGSLSYEQYF. V and J are TRBV18 and TRBJ2-7, with TRBD2 matching 7 bases. The germline V gene encodes CDR1 KGHSH and CDR2 LQKENI. The ends lost 2 bases at V and 0 bases at J; junction bases unmatched: 7. The CDR3 is 16 amino acids.

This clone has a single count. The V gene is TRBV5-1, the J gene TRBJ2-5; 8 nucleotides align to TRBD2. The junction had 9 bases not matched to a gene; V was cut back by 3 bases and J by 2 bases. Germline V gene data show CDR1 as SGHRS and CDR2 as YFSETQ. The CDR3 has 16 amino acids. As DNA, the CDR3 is TGCGCCAGCAGCTCCCGCTCGACTAGCGCGCAAGAGACCCAGTACTTC. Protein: CASSSRSTSAQETQYF.